This entry lists 3 T cell receptor beta chains sequenced from one sample in a study of blood T cell repertoires in COVID-19. Sequenced by immunoSEQ multiplex PCR; TCRdb stores in-frame clones only, minus some. The table lists 70,000 to 95,000 clones, approximately 80% of them singletons. Sequencing was done on a sample of peripheral blood. The receptor set was obtained from a man aged 80 or over with active or convalescent COVID-19.

The chain combines TRBV2 with TRBJ2-3; D is unclear. The CDR3 runs 11 residues. Germline-derived CDR1 and CDR2 are SNHLY and FYNNEI. V lost 7 bases to trimming and J lost 4 bases, with 6 bases between them. CDR3 sequence: CASNLADTQYF. CDR3 nucleotide sequence: TGTGCCAGCAACCTAGCAGATACGCAGTATTTT.

The chain's CDR3 is CASSIDPGNTEAFF. The CDR3 DNA reads TGTGCCAGTAGTATAGATCCAGGTAACACTGAAGCTTTCTTT. This sequence joins TRBV19 and TRBJ1-1; D not certain. This CDR3 spans 14 amino acids. Germline V gene data show CDR1 as LNHDA and CDR2 as SQIVND (reference sequence). Trimming removed 0 bases at V and 2 bases at J, with 7 bases between.

This sequence joins TRBV13 and TRBJ2-3; TRBD2 agrees at 8 bases. The germline gives CDR1 PRHDT, CDR2 FYEKMQ (reference sequence). V was clipped by 4 bases and J by 2 bases; unmatched bases: 5. This CDR3 is 15 amino acids long. The CDR3 region is CASSSLAADTDTQYF. In nucleotides, the CDR3 is TGTGCCAGCAGCTCACTAGCGGCCGACACAGATACGCAGTATTTT.